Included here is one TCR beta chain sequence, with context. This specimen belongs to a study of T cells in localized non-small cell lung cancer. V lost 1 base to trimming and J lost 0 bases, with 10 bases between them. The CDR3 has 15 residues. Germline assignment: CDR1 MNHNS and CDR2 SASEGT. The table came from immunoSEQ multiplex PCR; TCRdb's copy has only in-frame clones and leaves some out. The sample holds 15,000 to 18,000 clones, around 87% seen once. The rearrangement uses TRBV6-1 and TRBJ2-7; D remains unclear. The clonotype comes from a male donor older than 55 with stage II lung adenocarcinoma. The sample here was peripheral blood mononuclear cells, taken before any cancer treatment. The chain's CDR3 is CASSEDIGASYEQYF. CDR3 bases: TGTGCCAGCAGTGAAGATATAGGCGCCTCCTACGAGCAGTACTTC.